The source of this T cell receptor (beta chain) is a study of beta chain features in type 1 diabetes. Study as a whole: Cell yields, gender and age were comparable in patients and healthy donors. Study results and caveats: It was among patients, rather than healthy donors, that naive, central memory and Treg TCRB repertoires appeared more similar. In all four CD4+ subsets, TCRB CDR3 length was significantly, moderately reduced in type 1 diabetes.

V lost 7 bases and J lost 7, with 8 bases in between. CDR3 size: 11 residues. CDR1 is MDHEN and CDR2 is SYDVKM in the germline V gene. All of the isolated RNA was reverse transcribed, so expressed TCRB transcripts were sequenced. Sequencing was performed with immunoSEQ multiplex PCR; in TCRdb, only in-frame clones are kept and a portion is missing. Here the sample spans a few hundred thousand clones, over 12% being singletons. Blood was drawn once from each donor into heparinised tubes. The draws averaged around 110 mL. This clone was detected a few times. Antigen unknown. J is TRBJ2-1 and V is TRBV28; D not certain. Sequencing used naive CD4+ T cells from blood. The TCR sequence derives from a woman between 18 and 29 years old in good health. The DNA of the CDR3 is TGTGCCAGCACATCGAGGAATGAGCAGTTCTTC. Its translation: CASTSRNEQFF.